The T cell receptor beta chain described here comes from a study of cytomegalovirus exposure and HLA in healthy donors (dated by TCRdb to 2016 to 2017). Context from the whole study: According to an earlier analysis of 587 of the donors, about 179 million T cells yielded roughly 110 million unique TCR beta sequences and about 300 Gb of sequence data. Roughly 300 gigabases of sequencing data and around 80 million unique TCR sequences made up an early release that covered around 640 HLA-typed donors. The genetic ancestry cluster associated with self-reported Caucasian donors included around 76% of the roughly 400 genotyped donors. The study was designed to test whether signatures of past pathogen exposure could be identified by cataloging public T cell receptors. The study profiled the T cell repertoires of 500 to 800 subjects by immunosequencing and related them to cytomegalovirus serostatus. A separate validation cohort of more than 100 different subjects was used in addition to the roughly 720-subject first cohort. High-throughput TCR immunosequencing, statistical association of individual TCRs with disease status, and machine learning were combined to predict cytomegalovirus infection status. In a later analysis, previously published TCR beta repertoires from several hundred donors were re-analyzed and high-resolution HLA genotyping was added so that TCR occurrence patterns could be studied. Rather than drawing on any new phenotypic data, the later analysis identified candidate immune exposures from TCR beta sequences and the way those sequences occurred across donors. To decide whether each TCR beta V gene segment behaved as functional or pseudogenic, an earlier analysis of fewer than 750 of the donors relied on high-throughput TCR beta sequencing. Alongside the repertoire data, information on donor age, sex, ethnicity and CMV serostatus was compiled. A later genetic analysis took genome-wide SNP genotypes for about 65% of the 666 donors and used that subset as a discovery cohort. Every repertoire in the discovery cohort had been generated on one and the same sequencing platform. HLA typing included class I and class II loci at four-digit resolution. The number of donors typed differed by locus, with about 629-640 for A, B, C, DRB1 and DQB1, roughly 520 for DQA1, about 610 for DPA1, and 472 for DPB1. Four or five DR-DQ haplotypes were handled as single units for association and clustering because linkage in the cohort was strong. Among 350 to 400 genotyped donors of the cohort, an average of about 240,000 unique TCR beta nucleotide sequences were sequenced per donor, around a sixth of them non-productive.

The cohort was made up of 666 healthy bone marrow donors. At the time of sampling, all cohort members were nominally healthy, though unrecorded immune exposures were likely present. The donor was CMV seropositive and belonged to the group of about 290 seropositive cohort members. A peripheral blood sample was provided by each donor, and peripheral blood mononuclear cells were used for TCR beta sequencing. The Qiagen DNeasy Blood Extraction Kit was used to extract genomic DNA from the blood cell samples. Libraries were prepared through the immunoSEQ multiplex PCR assay. The multiplex PCR relied on a mix of 60 forward primers for TCR Vbeta segments and 13 reverse primers for TCR Jbeta segments. A multiplex PCR assay on genomic DNA amplified the CDR3 region of rearranged TCR beta genes. The Illumina HiSeq System was used to sequence the amplified TCR beta libraries as 87-base-pair reads. On the authors' methods: A later analysis tallied some 79 million unique TCR beta chains across the 700 or so repertoires, and approximately 9.9 million of those chains were shared by two or more donors. Raw reads were error-corrected and collapsed into unique sequences with a nearest-neighbor algorithm that merged closely related sequences to remove PCR and sequencing errors. Alignment of CDR3 sequences to IMGT reference sequences was used to assign V, D and J gene segments. For a sequence to be retained, a match of at least six nucleotides to both a V gene segment and a J gene segment was required. Rearrangements were classified as productive when the CDR3 lacked stop codons and remained in frame with V and J, and all other rearrangements were classified as non-productive. Following IMGT convention, CDR3 was defined as the stretch from the second conserved V-encoded cysteine to the conserved J-encoded phenylalanine. The earlier analysis of roughly 590 of the donors excluded sequences that lacked an unambiguous match to a single V gene segment. An earlier analysis of 550 to 650 of the donors classified V segments as functional when productive rearrangements were above 56.7% and as segregating when the standard deviation between donors was above 5%. To diagnose cytomegalovirus status from the catalog of TCR beta chain sequences, a statistical classification framework was built. In a later analysis, TCR nucleotide sequences were compared against IMGT/GENE-DB human TR gene sequences so that V and J genes could be assigned. Using the TCRdist pipeline, a later analysis assigned CDR3 sequences along with most-parsimonious VDJ recombination scenarios. In a later analysis, each TCR beta chain was defined by its CDR3 amino acid sequence together with its V-gene family, and reads without a unique V-gene family were excluded. A later analysis removed 450 to 600 highly shared, low-generation-probability nucleotide sequences to deal with suspected cross-contamination and a sequencing artifact. In a later analysis, a clonal expansion index was calculated for each public chain from normalized within-repertoire ranks of inferred template counts. In a later analysis, generation probabilities were computed with a VDJ recombination model fitted to out-of-frame rearrangements, and the resulting probabilities were checked against IGoR. In a later analysis, TCR-TCR, TCR-HLA and TCR-CMV co-occurrence was scored with hypergeometric tests, and a repertoire-size bias correction was applied to TCR pairs. In a later analysis, false discovery rates were estimated by permuting HLA or CMV assignments 20 times. A later analysis grouped co-occurring TCRs with DBSCAN, adding TCRdist sequence similarity when clustering within HLA-allele-positive subsets. For co-occurrence clustering, repertoires with fewer than 30,000 or more than 120,000 public chains were excluded, along with four to six repertoires with anomalous nucleotide sharing. The immuneACCESS repertoire file appears here via TCRdb, limited to in-frame rearrangements. These files lack a portion of the clones; in checked studies, under half of the deficit traces to unresolved V genes, and the cause of the others is not known. V, J and clone size are taken as reported in that table, and D and trimming were inferred from the DNA itself. Here the sample has some 66,000 clones; approximately 75% occur a single time. Approximately 7.6% of the sample rests with the top ten.

Summary of the overall study and its limitations: The only immune exposure information available for the cohort was CMV serostatus. According to the authors, the approach could potentially be generalized to other disease states and immunological phenotypes. This cohort had only TCR beta chains sequenced, and the lack of alpha or paired-chain data limited which features could be detected. The 87-base-pair reads could not distinguish some IMGT-functional V segments, including TRBV6-2 and TRBV6-3, so those segments were excluded. Linkage disequilibrium might explain the correlated functional status among segregating V segments, but an unknown experimental factor could not be excluded. The earlier analysis of about 600 of the donors excluded 15 to 20 rarely observed V segments, including chromosome 9 orphons, because counts were too low. Strong co-occurrence of HLA alleles, especially DR and DQ, made assigning TCR associations to individual alleles difficult. In vitro tests confirmed that three of the cytomegalovirus-associated TCR beta chains recognize cytomegalovirus antigens. In an earlier analysis of about 540 of the donors, most TCR beta V segments were observed in productive rearrangements about 90% or about 30% of the time, broadly matching IMGT annotations. In a later analysis, TCR association rates were found to vary across HLA loci, with the most associated TCRs seen for DRB1 alleles and the fewest for HLA-C alleles. In a later analysis, several top co-occurrence clusters were reported to appear linked to parvovirus B19, influenza, CMV and Epstein-Barr virus. Roughly uniform sequencing depth across donors was assumed in presence/absence analyses, although this assumption may not hold. Most TCR sequences were seen in very few donors, while some public TCRs were found in many individuals. The study gave a list of some 150 TCR beta chains associated with cytomegalovirus. In a later analysis, HLA-associated TCR beta chains showed more clonal expansion and lower generation probabilities than non-associated chains that were equally common. Because some donors lacked HLA typing at each locus, the association tests relied only on the typed subset. A later analysis associated 16,951 TCR beta sequences with specific HLA alleles at a false discovery rate of 0.05. A later analysis found that most CMV-associated TCR beta chains appeared HLA-restricted, with HLA associations seemingly driven largely by CMV exposure. The classifier was reported to diagnose cytomegalovirus status with high specificity and sensitivity in both the original cohort and the validation cohort. A further reported finding was that TCR beta sequences accurately predicted the HLA-A and HLA-B alleles for most subjects in the first cohort. A later genetic analysis reported fewer N-insertions in productive TCRs among donors in an Asian-associated ancestry cluster than the approximately 670-donor mean. A cluster of highly shared sequence variants was judged likely to represent a technical artifact of the sequencing pipeline. V-gene and J-gene trimming of TCR beta chains was associated with a missense DCLRE1C variant in a later genetic analysis, and the association was replicated in an independent cohort.

A remark on this clone: The antigen it binds to is not known. Nothing much larger sits one base from this clone, and base qualities are not available.

The junction carries 18 bases between V and J, which are trimmed by 5 bases and 7 bases respectively. CDR1 MGHRA and CDR2 YSYEKL are derived from the germline V gene. Including the terminal cysteine and phenylalanine, the CDR3 comprises 15 residues. The retained sequence is limited to the CDR3, 45 bases, with the frame set at the first base. The source material was PBMCs. The chain joins TRBV4-1 to TRBJ2-1, and perhaps TRBD1 as D gene, on 6 matching bases. This TCR was recovered from a man between 60 and 75 years old in good health and CMV-seropositive. The CDR3 reads CASSYTTVQGNEQFF. The DNA sequence reads TGCGCCAGCAGCTATACGACGGTACAGGGAAATGAGCAGTTCTTC.